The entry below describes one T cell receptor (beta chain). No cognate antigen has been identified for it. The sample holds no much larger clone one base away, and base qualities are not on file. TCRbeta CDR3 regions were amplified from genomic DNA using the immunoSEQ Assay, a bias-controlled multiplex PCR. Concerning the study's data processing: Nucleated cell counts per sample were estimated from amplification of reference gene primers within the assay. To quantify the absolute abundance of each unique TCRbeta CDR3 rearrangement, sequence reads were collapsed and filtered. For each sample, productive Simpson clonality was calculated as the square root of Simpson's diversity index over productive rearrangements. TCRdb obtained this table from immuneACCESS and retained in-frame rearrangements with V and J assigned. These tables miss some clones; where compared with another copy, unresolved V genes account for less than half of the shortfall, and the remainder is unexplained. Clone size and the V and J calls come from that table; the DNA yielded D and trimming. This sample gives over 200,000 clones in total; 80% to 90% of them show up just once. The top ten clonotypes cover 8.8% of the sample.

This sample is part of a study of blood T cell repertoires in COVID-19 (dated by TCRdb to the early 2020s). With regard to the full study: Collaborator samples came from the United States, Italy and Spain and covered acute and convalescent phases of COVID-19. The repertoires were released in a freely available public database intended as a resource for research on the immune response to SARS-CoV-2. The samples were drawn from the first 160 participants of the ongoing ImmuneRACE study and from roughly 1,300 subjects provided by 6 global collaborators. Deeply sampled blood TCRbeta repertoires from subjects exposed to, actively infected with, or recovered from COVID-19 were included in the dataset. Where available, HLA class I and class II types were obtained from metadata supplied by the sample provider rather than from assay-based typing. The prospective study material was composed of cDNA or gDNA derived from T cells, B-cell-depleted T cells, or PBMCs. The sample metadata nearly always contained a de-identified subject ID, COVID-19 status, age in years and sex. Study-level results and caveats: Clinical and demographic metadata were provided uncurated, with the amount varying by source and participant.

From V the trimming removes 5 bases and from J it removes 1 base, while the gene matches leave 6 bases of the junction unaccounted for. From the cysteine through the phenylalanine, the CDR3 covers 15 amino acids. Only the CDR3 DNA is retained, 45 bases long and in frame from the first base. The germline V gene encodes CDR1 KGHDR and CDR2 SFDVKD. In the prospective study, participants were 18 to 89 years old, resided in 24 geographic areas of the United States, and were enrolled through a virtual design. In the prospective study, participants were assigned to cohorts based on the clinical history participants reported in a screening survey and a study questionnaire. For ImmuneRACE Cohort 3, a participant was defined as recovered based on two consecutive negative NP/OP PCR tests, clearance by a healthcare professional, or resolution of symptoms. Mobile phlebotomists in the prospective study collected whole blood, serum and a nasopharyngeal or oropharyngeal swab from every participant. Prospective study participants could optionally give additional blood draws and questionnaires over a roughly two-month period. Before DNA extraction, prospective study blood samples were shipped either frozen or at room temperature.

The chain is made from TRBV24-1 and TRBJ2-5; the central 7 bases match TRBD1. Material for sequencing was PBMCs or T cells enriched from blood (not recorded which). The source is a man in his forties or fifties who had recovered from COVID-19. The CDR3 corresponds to CATSVGDSAQETQYF. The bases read TGTGCCACCAGTGTGGGGGACAGCGCCCAAGAGACCCAGTACTTC.